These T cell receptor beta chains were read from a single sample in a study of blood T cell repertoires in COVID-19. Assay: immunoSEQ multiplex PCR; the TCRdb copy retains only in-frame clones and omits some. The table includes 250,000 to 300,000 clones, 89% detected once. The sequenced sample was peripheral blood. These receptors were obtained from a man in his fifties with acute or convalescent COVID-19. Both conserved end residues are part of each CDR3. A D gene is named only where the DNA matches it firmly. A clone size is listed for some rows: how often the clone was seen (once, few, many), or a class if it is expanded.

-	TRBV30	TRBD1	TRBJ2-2	TGTGCCTGGAGGGGACAGGGGTTCACCGGGGAGCTGTTTTTT	CAWRGQGFTGELFF
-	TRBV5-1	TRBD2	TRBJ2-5	TGCGCCAGCAGCAAATCGGGACTAGCGGGGGGCCCGGAGACCCAGTACTTC	CASSKSGLAGGPETQYF
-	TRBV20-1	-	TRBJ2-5	TGCAGTGCGACTGTCTGGGAGACCCAGTACTTC	CSATVWETQYF
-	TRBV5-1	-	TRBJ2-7	TGCGCCAGCAGCGCGACAGTCTACGAGCAGTACTTC	CASSATVYEQYF
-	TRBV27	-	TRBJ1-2	TGTGCCAGCAGTGGGCAACCTGGGGGCTACACCTTC	CASSGQPGGYTF
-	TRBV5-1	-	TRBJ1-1	TGCGCCAGCAGCTTGTACAGGGATGGTGAAGCTTTCTTT	CASSLYRDGEAFF
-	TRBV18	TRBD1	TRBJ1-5	TGTGCCAGCTCACAAATAGGACAGGGATTAAATCAGCCCCAGCATTTT	CASSQIGQGLNQPQHF
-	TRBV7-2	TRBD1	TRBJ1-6	TGTGCCAGCAGCCCTGGACAGGTAGATAATTCACCCCTCCACTTT	CASSPGQVDNSPLHF
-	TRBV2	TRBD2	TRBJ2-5	TGTGCCAGTACCCAGAGGGGGACTAGCGGGGAAGAGACCCAGTACTTC	CASTQRGTSGEETQYF
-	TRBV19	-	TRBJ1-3	TGTGCCAGTAGTCTACAGGGATTGGACACCATATATTTT	CASSLQGLDTIYF
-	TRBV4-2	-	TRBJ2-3	TGTGCCAGCAGCCAAGATACACAGGGATTACGCACAGATACGCAGTATTTT	CASSQDTQGLRTDTQYF
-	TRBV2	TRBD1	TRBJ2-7	TGTGCCAGCAGCCCTCTACCAGGGGACAGGGGAGGACCTACCTACGAGCAGTACTTC	CASSPLPGDRGGPTYEQYF
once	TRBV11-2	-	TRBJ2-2	TGTGCCAGCACCCCCAGTGGGGGCTACACTGGCACCGGGGAGCTGTTTTTT	CASTPSGGYTGTGELFF
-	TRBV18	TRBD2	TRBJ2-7	TGTGCCAGCTCCCCTTCGGGGGGAAACGAGCAGTACTTC	CASSPSGGNEQYF
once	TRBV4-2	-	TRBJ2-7	TGTGCCAGCAGCCAAGATCGTGACGGGTTCTACGAGCAGTACTTC	CASSQDRDGFYEQYF
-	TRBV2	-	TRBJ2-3	TGTGCCAGCACGCCCGGCAGGGCCACAGATACGCAGTATTTT	CASTPGRATDTQYF
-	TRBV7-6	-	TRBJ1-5	TGTGCCAGCAGCCTAGTAAACTGCGATAGCAATCAGCCCCAGCATTTT	CASSLVNCDSNQPQHF
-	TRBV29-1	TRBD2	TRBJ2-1	TGCAGCGTTGAGGGACTACAAGAGCAGTTCTTC	CSVEGLQEQFF
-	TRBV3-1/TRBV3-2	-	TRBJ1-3	TGTGCCAGCAGCCCCGACGGCCCCGGCGGCGACTCTGGAAACACCATATATTTT	CASSPDGPGGDSGNTIYF
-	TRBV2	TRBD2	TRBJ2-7	TGTGCCAGCAGCCCTACTAGCGGGCGTTCCTACGAGCAGTACTTC	CASSPTSGRSYEQYF
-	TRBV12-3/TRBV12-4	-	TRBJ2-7	TGTGCCAGCAAAGGAGGAATTTACAACGAGCAGTACTTC	CASKGGIYNEQYF
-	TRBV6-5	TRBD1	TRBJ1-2	TGTGCCACCCACACCACCGGGACAGTCTCAGGTGGCTACACCTTC	CATHTTGTVSGGYTF
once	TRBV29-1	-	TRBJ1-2	TGCAGCGTCAGTTTCAGCTATGGCTACACCTTC	CSVSFSYGYTF
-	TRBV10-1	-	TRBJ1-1	TGCGCCAGCAGTGATGCAGGGTGGACTGAAGCTTTCTTT	CASSDAGWTEAFF
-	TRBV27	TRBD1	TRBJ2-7	TGTGCCAGCAGTTTAAGTAGGGACAGTCCGAACGAGCAGTACTTC	CASSLSRDSPNEQYF
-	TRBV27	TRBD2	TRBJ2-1	TGTGCCAGCAGTTTAATATGGGGCGGGGGGGCCGGTGGCAATGAGCAGTTCTTC	CASSLIWGGGAGGNEQFF
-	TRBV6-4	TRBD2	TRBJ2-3	TGTGCCAGCAGTGAAATGGGGGAGCGGGACACAGATACGCAGTATTTT	CASSEMGERDTDTQYF
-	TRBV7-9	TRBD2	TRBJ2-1	TGTGCCAGCGTACTAGCGGGGGTTCACAATGAGCAGTTCTTC	CASVLAGVHNEQFF
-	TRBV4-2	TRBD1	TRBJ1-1	TGTGCCAGCAGCGAGGGGGCGTTAGGGGACACTGAAGCTTTCTTT	CASSEGALGDTEAFF